A single TCR beta chain is shown here with its context. This entry comes from a study of blood T cell repertoires in COVID-19. Study details: COVID-19 samples collected from the United States, Italy and Spain covered acute and convalescent phases. T cells, B-cell-depleted T cells, or PBMCs supplied cDNA or gDNA.

V was clipped by 4 bases and J by 6 bases, with 18 bases between them. Germline V CDR1 and CDR2: MNHEY, SVGAGI. There are 15 residues in the CDR3. Authors' analysis steps: Reference gene primer amplification gave estimated nucleated cell counts. Measured with immunoSEQ multiplex PCR; TCRdb has only the in-frame clones, and not every one. V and J calls and clone size are given by that table; D and trimming were obtained from the DNA. Of around 310,000 clones listed, about 91% were seen once; the top ten hold about 12%. The chain couples TRBV6-5 to TRBJ1-1; D unclear. The TCR sequence derives from a woman aged 60 to 75 with acute or convalescent COVID-19. What was sequenced was peripheral blood. CDR3 nucleotide sequence: TGTGCCAGCAGTTCTCTAGCCCGCCGGGAGCCTGAAGCTTTCTTT. It specifies CASSSLARREPEAFF.